This T cell receptor beta chain was captured in a study of shared clonotypes between healthy human individuals. The sample holds one count of this clone. Measured with immunoSEQ multiplex PCR; TCRdb has only the in-frame clones, and not every one. The profile shows about 2.3 million clones, just under 95% of them singletons. CDR1 and CDR2 (germline): SQVTM, ANQGSEA. V lost 4 bases and J lost 9, with 21 bases in between. The CDR3 consists of 14 residues. The chain has TRBV29-1 and TRBJ2-5, with D unresolved. The TCR originated in a man between 18 and 35 years old in good health. Some clones in this sample may be carry-over from other donors' samples. Input material: naive CD4+ T cells from PBMCs. Specified subset: CD45RA+ positively selected. The CDR3, as DNA: TGCAGCGTTGGAAACCGGGCCGCCGGTTGGGCCCAGTACTTC. This gives the protein CSVGNRAAGWAQYF.